This entry describes one T cell receptor beta chain. Its antigen remains unknown. Trimming removed 0 bases at V and 8 bases at J, with 11 bases between. This CDR3 has 13 amino acids. The germline V gene has CDR1 SGHRS and CDR2 YFSETQ. The data derive from a study of beta chain features in type 1 diabetes. Study-wide results and caveats: TCRB CDR3 length was moderately but significantly reduced in all four CD4+ subsets of Type 1 diabetes patients. Patients' naive, central memory and Treg TCRB repertoires seemed closer to one another than those of healthy donors.

The authors reverse transcribed all of the isolated RNA, so sequencing captured expressed TCRB transcripts. Produced via immunoSEQ multiplex PCR; TCRdb's table is partial and in-frame only. The repertoire includes approximately 150,000 clones, about 13% of them detected once, and less than 1.5% sits in the top ten. The sequenced sample was central memory CD4+ T cells from blood. The clonotype originates from a man younger than 35 with type 1 diabetes. The chain uses TRBV5-1 and TRBJ1-2; D may be TRBD1 (5 bases). DNA for the CDR3: TGCGCCAGCAGCTTGGATGGGACGGAAGGCTACACCTTC. Translating it yields CASSLDGTEGYTF.